This T cell receptor (beta chain) was sequenced in a study of T cells after yellow fever vaccination. UMIs were added to TCR cDNA along with a universal primer site when it was made by 5'RACE template switching. TCRdb reprocessed the 5' RACE reads via MiXCR and lists one record per CDR3 protein. The sample holds tens of thousands of distinct CDR3 sequences, approximately 7% seen once. CDR1 and CDR2 (germline): MNHNS, SASEGT. CDR3 size: 14 residues. V was shortened by 5 bases and J by 4 bases, with 14 bases between the two germline ends. The chain uses TRBV6-1 and TRBJ2-5, with D uncertain. Sequencing was performed on CD8+ T cells sorted from PBMCs, taken around 45 days after the first yellow fever vaccination. The clonotype was recovered from a man aged 18-30 years who received the YFV17D yellow fever vaccine. CDR3 nucleotide sequence: TGTGCCAGCAGTCCAACCGATTTATTAGAGACCCAGTACTTC. Amino acids: CASSPTDLLETQYF.